These T cell receptor beta chains were read from a single sample in a study of T cell changes during pregnancy in multiple sclerosis. Sequencing was performed with immunoSEQ multiplex PCR; in TCRdb, only in-frame clones are kept and a portion is missing. The sample has tens of thousands of clones, approximately 92% seen once. Source: CD8+ T cells from peripheral blood mononuclear cells, taken in the third trimester of pregnancy. Receptor source: a female donor with multiple sclerosis, enrolled in a pregnancy study. The CDR3 runs from the conserved cysteine through the conserved F or W. D genes are given only for firm matches. Clone size, where shown, is once, few, many, or a class for clones that have expanded.

>TRBJ1-1|TRBV7-9|TRBD1|NA
TGTGCCAGCCGCGGATTAAATACAGGGGACGGGGACACTGAAGCTTTCTTT
CASRGLNTGDGDTEAFF
>TRBJ2-1|TRBV27|TRBD2|NA
TGTGCCAGCAGTTTTTTGGGGCCTAGCGGAGCCCCCTACAATGAGCAGTTCTTC
CASSFLGPSGAPYNEQFF
>TRBJ1-2|TRBV29-1|NA|NA
TGCAGCGTTGAGGGGGACAACCGGGAAGGCTACACCTTC
CSVEGDNREGYTF
>TRBJ2-1|TRBV30|NA|NA
TGTGCCTGGAGTGACCCCCCCCTCCAGGGGTTTGAGCAGTTCTTC
CAWSDPPLQGFEQFF
>TRBJ2-1|TRBV29-1|TRBD2|NA
TGCAGCGTTGAAGGGTTCCAGCGGGGGCTCTACAATGAGCAGTTCTTC
CSVEGFQRGLYNEQFF
>TRBJ2-7|TRBV19|TRBD1|NA
TGTGCCAGTAGTTTTCCAGGGGGCTACGAGCAGTACTTC
CASSFPGGYEQYF
>TRBJ1-3|TRBV4-3|NA|once
TGCGCCAGCAGCCAAGACACGGTCTCTGGAAACACCATATATTTT
CASSQDTVSGNTIYF
>TRBJ2-1|TRBV28|TRBD2|NA
TGTGCCAGCAGTTTCGAATATCGGGCGGGAGGCCCCCGGGGGGGGGAGCAGTTCTTC
CASSFEYRAGGPRGGEQFF
>TRBJ2-3|TRBV19|TRBD2|NA
TGTGCCAGTAGCCTAGCGGGAGCAGATACGCAGTATTTT
CASSLAGADTQYF
>TRBJ2-5|TRBV29-1|NA|NA
TGCAGCGTTGAACACGGAGCGGAGTTCACCGTGTTTGGGACCCAGTACTTC
CSVEHGAEFTVFGTQYF
>TRBJ2-1|TRBV7-9|TRBD1|NA
TGTGCCAGCAGCTCGATAGGGACAGGGGACAATGAGCAGTTCTTC
CASSSIGTGDNEQFF
>TRBJ2-7|TRBV7-9|NA|NA
TGTGCCAGCAGCTTAGTTTTTCCGGCGGGCGAGCAGTACTTC
CASSLVFPAGEQYF
>TRBJ1-1|TRBV6-5|TRBD1|once
TGTGCCAGCAGACTGGACAGGGTGAACACTGAAGCTTTCTTT
CASRLDRVNTEAFF
>TRBJ1-2|TRBV7-9|NA|NA
TGTGCCAGCAGCTCGGGGGCCCGGGAGGACTATGGCTACACCTTC
CASSSGAREDYGYTF
>TRBJ2-7|TRBV4-3|TRBD2|NA
TGCGCCAGCAGCACGGGACTAGCGGGTTCCTACGAGCAGTACTTC
CASSTGLAGSYEQYF
>TRBJ2-7|TRBV27|NA|NA
TGTGCCAGCAGATTAGGAAGCGGCCACTACGAGCAGTACTTC
CASRLGSGHYEQYF
>TRBJ1-5|TRBV6-5|NA|NA
TGTGCCAGCAGAAACAGCTACAATCAGCCCCAGCATTTT
CASRNSYNQPQHF
>TRBJ1-5|TRBV27|TRBD1|NA
TGTGCCAGCAGTCCTTTCTTAATCGACAGGGGAGTATATAGCAATCAGCCCCAGCATTTT
CASSPFLIDRGVYSNQPQHF
>TRBJ1-1|TRBV6-1|TRBD1|NA
TGTGCCAGCAGCGAACCACCGGGACAGGGTGATTTCAATGAAGCTTTCTTT
CASSEPPGQGDFNEAFF
>TRBJ2-5|TRBV10-3|NA|NA
TGTGCCATCAGTGACGACTACCAAGAGACCCAGTACTTC
CAISDDYQETQYF
>TRBJ2-1|TRBV6-5|NA|NA
TGTGCCAGCTCTGCAGGGGCTATGGGATACAATGAGCAGTTCTTC
CASSAGAMGYNEQFF
>TRBJ2-3|TRBV9|TRBD2|NA
TGTGCCAGCAGCGCAGGGACTAGCGGGAGCACAGATACGCAGTATTTT
CASSAGTSGSTDTQYF
>TRBJ2-5|TRBV27|NA|NA
TGTGCCAGCAGTTTATCCCCAAGTAGCAGCCAAGAGACCCAGTACTTC
CASSLSPSSSQETQYF
>TRBJ2-7|TRBV27|NA|once
TGTGCCAGCAGTTCCTCAGATGGTGCGGCCTACGAGCAGTACTTC
CASSSSDGAAYEQYF
>TRBJ2-7|TRBV30|NA|NA
TGTGCCTGGAGCCTGGGAGAGGCGAAAAGGGATACCTACGAGCAGTACTTC
CAWSLGEAKRDTYEQYF
>TRBJ2-1|TRBV27|NA|NA
TGTGCCAGCAGTTTATGGAGCGGGCTCGGGAATGAGCAGTTCTTC
CASSLWSGLGNEQFF
>TRBJ2-1|TRBV4-3|TRBD1|NA
TGCGCCAGCAGCCAAGATTGGGACAGCAAGGAGCAGTTCTTC
CASSQDWDSKEQFF
>TRBJ2-7|TRBV6-5|NA|NA
TGTGCCAGCAGTTACTCGGACAGATTATACGAGCAGTACTTC
CASSYSDRLYEQYF
>TRBJ2-1|TRBV7-9|TRBD2|NA
TGTGCCAGCAGCTCCCTAGCGGGAGGGATTGGTTTCAATGAGCAGTTCTTC
CASSSLAGGIGFNEQFF
>TRBJ1-3|TRBV5-4|NA|NA
TGTGCCAGCAGCTTGCCCCCAGGGCTTTCGGACACCATATATTTT
CASSLPPGLSDTIYF
>TRBJ2-1|TRBV7-9|NA|NA
TGTGCCAGCAGCGGACAGTTAAGCTCCTACAATGAGCAGTTCTTC
CASSGQLSSYNEQFF
>TRBJ2-2|TRBV4-3|NA|NA
TGCGCCAGCAGCCAAGACTCGCGACTGTATTACACCGGGGAGCTGTTTTTT
CASSQDSRLYYTGELFF
>TRBJ1-1|TRBV5-1|NA|NA
TGCGCCAGCAGCTTGGCCCTAACAGATGCCAACACTGAAGCTTTCTTT
CASSLALTDANTEAFF
>TRBJ2-7|TRBV7-9|NA|NA
TGTGCCAGCAGCTCCGGGGTGTCCTACGAGCAGTACTTC
CASSSGVSYEQYF
>TRBJ2-2|TRBV10-3|NA|NA
TGTGCCATCAGTGCCCGCGGGGAACAGGCTCACCTCAGACTGTTTTTT
CAISARGEQAHLRLFF
>TRBJ2-5|TRBV10-3|NA|once
TGTGCCATCAGTGAGTGGGCAGACCAAGAGACCCAGTACTTC
CAISEWADQETQYF
>TRBJ2-7|TRBV6-6|TRBD2|NA
TGTGCCAGCAAAAATCTAGCGGGAGGTTCCCACGAGCAGTACTTC
CASKNLAGGSHEQYF
>TRBJ2-5|TRBV29-1|NA|NA
TGCAGCGTTGAAGGGGCCCAAGAGACCCAGTACTTC
CSVEGAQETQYF
>TRBJ2-7|TRBV11-2|NA|NA
TGTGCCAGCAGCTTAGAAGCAGGGGCCTACGAGCAGTACTTC
CASSLEAGAYEQYF
>TRBJ2-7|TRBV19|NA|NA
TGTGCCAGTAGAAAGAATCCAGGGTACACCGAGCAGTACTTC
CASRKNPGYTEQYF
>TRBJ2-2|TRBV27|TRBD1|NA
TGTGCCAGCAATTCCGGGGACAGGGTTTTTGGCACCGGGGAGCTGTTTTTT
CASNSGDRVFGTGELFF
>TRBJ1-5|TRBV19|TRBD1|NA
TGTGCCAGTAGGTGGGACAGTTCCCCCAATCAGCCCCAGCATTTT
CASRWDSSPNQPQHF
>TRBJ2-2|TRBV7-2|TRBD2|NA
TGTGCCAGCAGCGCCCCGGGGGGAAGTAGGACCGGGGAGCTGTTTTTT
CASSAPGGSRTGELFF
>TRBJ2-5|TRBV25-1|TRBD1|NA
TGTGCCAGCCGGGACAGGGGATTGAGGGAGCAGTACTTC
CASRDRGLREQYF
>TRBJ1-2|TRBV6-4|TRBD1|NA
TGTGCCAGCAGTGACTCGATCACAGGGGCGGGCGGCTACACCTTC
CASSDSITGAGGYTF
>TRBJ1-1|TRBV5-1|NA|NA
TGCGCCAGCAGCTTGTCAATTGGACTCATGACTGAAGCTTTCTTT
CASSLSIGLMTEAFF
>TRBJ1-1|TRBV10-3|NA|NA
TGTGCCATCAGTGCCGAGTTAAACACTGAAGCTTTCTTT
CAISAELNTEAFF
>TRBJ2-5|TRBV7-2|NA|NA
TGTGCCAGCAGCTTAGACGGGCGGGAACAAGAGACCCAGTACTTC
CASSLDGREQETQYF
>TRBJ2-3|TRBV6-1|TRBD2|NA
TGTGCCAGCAGTGAACTAGCGGGAGGTGCAGATACGCAGTATTTT
CASSELAGGADTQYF
>TRBJ2-1|TRBV9|NA|NA
TGTGCCAGCAGCGCGACCCGACAGGAGCCGCGGGTTTACAATGAGCAGTTCTTC
CASSATRQEPRVYNEQFF
>TRBJ2-1|TRBV6-1|NA|NA
TGTGCCAGCAGTGAAGCTAGGAGCGACTACAATGAGCAGTTCTTC
CASSEARSDYNEQFF
>TRBJ2-2|TRBV6-4|NA|many
TGTGCCAGCAGTGACTCCTCTTCTAGTCCCGGGGAGCTGTTTTTT
CASSDSSSSPGELFF
>TRBJ2-7|TRBV21-1|NA|NA
TGTGCCAGAGGTTTCGGACTAGCGGGTTCCTACGAGCAGTACTTC
CARGFGLAGSYEQYF
>TRBJ2-7|TRBV29-1|NA|NA
TGCAGCGTTGCTGGCGGGTCTATAGAGCAGTACTTC
CSVAGGSIEQYF
>TRBJ2-2|TRBV14|TRBD1|few
TGTGCCAGCAGCTTTCGACCAGGGACAGGAACCATCGGGGAGCTGTTTTTT
CASSFRPGTGTIGELFF
>TRBJ2-1|TRBV13|TRBD1|NA
TGTGCCAGCAGCCTACTAACCCCCAGGGGGTACAATGAGCAGTTCTTC
CASSLLTPRGYNEQFF
>TRBJ1-5|TRBV4-2|NA|few
TGTGCCAGCAGCCAAGGAGGGACAAATAGCAATCAGCCCCAGCATTTT
CASSQGGTNSNQPQHF